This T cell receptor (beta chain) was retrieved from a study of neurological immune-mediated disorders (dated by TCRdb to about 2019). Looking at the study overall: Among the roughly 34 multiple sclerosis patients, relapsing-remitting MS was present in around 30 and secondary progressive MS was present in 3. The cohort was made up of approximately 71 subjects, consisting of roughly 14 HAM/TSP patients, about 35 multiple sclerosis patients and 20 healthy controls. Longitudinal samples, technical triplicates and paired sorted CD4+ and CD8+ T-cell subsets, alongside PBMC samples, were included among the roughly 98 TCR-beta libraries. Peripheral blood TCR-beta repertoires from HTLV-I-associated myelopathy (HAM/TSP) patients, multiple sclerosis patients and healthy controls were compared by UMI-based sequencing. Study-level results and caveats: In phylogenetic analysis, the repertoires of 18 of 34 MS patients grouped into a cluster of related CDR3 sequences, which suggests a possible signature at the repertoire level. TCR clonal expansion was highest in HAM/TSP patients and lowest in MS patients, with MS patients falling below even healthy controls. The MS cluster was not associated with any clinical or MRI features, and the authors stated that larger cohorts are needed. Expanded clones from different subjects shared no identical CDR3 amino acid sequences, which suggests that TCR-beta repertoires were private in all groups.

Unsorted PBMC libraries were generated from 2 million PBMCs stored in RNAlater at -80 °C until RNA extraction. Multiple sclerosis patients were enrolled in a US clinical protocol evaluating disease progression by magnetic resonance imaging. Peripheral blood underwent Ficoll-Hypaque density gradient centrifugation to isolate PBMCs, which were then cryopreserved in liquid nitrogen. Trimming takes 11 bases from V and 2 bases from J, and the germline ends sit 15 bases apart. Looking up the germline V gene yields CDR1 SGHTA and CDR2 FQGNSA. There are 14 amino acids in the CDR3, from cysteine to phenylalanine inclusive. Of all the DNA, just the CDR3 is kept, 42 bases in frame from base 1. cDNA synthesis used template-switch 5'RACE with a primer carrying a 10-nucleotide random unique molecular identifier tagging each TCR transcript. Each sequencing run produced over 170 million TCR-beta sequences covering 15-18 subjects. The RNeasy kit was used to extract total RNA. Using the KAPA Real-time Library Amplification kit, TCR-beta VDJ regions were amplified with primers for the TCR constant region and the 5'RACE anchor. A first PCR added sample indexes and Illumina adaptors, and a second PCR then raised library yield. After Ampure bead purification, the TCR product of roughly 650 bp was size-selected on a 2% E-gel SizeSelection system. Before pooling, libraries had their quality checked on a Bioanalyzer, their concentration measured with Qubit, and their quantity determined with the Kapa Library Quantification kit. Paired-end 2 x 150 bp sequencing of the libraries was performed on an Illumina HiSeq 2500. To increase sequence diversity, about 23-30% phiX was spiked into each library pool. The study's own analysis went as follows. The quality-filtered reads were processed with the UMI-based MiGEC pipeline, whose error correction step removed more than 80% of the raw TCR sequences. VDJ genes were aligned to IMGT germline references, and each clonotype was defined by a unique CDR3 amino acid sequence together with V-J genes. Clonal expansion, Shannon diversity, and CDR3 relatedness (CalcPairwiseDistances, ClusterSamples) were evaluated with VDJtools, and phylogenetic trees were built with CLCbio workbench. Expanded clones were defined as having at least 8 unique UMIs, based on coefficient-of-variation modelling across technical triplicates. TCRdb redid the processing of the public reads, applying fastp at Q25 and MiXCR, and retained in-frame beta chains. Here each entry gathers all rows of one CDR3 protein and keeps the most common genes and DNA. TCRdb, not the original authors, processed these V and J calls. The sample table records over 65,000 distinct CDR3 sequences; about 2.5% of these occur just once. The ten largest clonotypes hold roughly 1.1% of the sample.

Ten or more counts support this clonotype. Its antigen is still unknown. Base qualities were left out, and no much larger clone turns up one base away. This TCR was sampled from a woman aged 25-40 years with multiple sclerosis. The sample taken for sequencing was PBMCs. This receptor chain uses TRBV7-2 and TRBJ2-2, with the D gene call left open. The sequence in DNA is TGTGCCGGAACGGACGGTCCCAACACCGGGGAGCTGTTTTTT. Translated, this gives CAGTDGPNTGELFF.